This T cell receptor (beta chain) originates from a study of blood T cell repertoires in COVID-19. Looking at the study overall: Acute and convalescent COVID-19 specimens originated in the United States, Italy and Spain. PBMCs, B-cell-depleted T cells, or T cells were the source of the cDNA or gDNA that made up the material.

In the authors' methods: Estimation of nucleated cell counts was performed using reference gene primer amplification. Libraries were prepared by immunoSEQ multiplex PCR; TCRdb keeps only in-frame clonotypes and omits some of them. The DNA was the basis for D and trimming; V, J and clone size are from that table. This table holds 90,000 to 120,000 clones, about 85% found once. This CDR3 has 14 residues. Germline V gene sequence: CDR1 LNHDA, CDR2 SQIVND (reference sequence). V lost 5 bases to trimming and J lost 3 bases; unmatched junction nucleotides: 6. Sequenced sample: peripheral blood. The TCR sequence derives from an older woman with acute or convalescent COVID-19. The rearrangement joins TRBV19 to TRBJ1-2; 7 nucleotides agree with TRBD1. CDR3 in amino acids: CASSSTGTDYGYTF. Written as DNA, the CDR3 is TGTGCCAGTAGTTCCACCGGGACAGACTATGGCTACACCTTC.